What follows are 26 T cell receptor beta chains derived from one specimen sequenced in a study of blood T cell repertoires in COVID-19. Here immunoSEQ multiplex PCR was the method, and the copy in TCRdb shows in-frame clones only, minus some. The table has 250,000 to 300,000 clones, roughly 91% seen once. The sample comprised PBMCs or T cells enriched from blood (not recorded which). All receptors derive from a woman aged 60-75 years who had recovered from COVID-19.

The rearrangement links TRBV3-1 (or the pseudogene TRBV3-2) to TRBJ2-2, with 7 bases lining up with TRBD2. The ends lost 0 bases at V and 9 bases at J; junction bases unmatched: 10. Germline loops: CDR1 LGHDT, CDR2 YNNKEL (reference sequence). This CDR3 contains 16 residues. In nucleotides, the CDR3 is TGTGCCAGCAGCCAAGATCAAGGACTAGTTAAACGGGAGCTGTTTTTT. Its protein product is CASSQDQGLVKRELFF.

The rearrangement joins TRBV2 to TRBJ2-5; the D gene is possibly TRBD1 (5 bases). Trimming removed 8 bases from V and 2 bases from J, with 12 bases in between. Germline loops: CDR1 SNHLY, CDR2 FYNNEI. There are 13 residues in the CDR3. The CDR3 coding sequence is TGTGCCAGCGAAGGGGTGCGGCAAGAGACCCAGTACTTC. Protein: CASEGVRQETQYF. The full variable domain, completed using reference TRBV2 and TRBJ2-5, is EPEVTQTPSHQVTQMGQEVILRCVPISNHLYFYWYRQILGQKVEFLVSFYNNEISEKSEIFDDQFSVERPDGSNFTLKIRSTKLEDSAMYFCASEGVRQETQYFGPGTRLLVL.

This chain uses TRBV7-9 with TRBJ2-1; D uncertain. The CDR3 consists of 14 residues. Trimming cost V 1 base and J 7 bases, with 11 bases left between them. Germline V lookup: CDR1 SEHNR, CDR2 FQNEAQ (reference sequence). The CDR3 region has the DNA TGTGCCAGCAGCTTAGTTGAGACACAAAATGAGCAGTTCTTC. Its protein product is CASSLVETQNEQFF.

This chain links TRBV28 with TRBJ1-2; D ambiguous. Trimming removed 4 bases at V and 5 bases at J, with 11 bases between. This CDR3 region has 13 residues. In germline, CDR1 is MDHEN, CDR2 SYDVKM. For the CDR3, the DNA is TGTGCCAGCAGTTCGGAGGGTCGGTATGGCTACACCTTC. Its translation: CASSSEGRYGYTF.

CDR3 in DNA: TGTGCCAGCAGTTTACTTGGGGCGGAGCTGAACACTGAAGCTTTCTTT. This encodes CASSLLGAELNTEAFF. This chain joins TRBV27 and TRBJ1-1, with D possibly being TRBD1 (5 bases). Germline V gives CDR1 MNHEY, CDR2 SMNVEV (reference sequence). The V and J ends lost 2 bases and 0 bases respectively, with 13 bases between them. The CDR3 runs 16 residues.

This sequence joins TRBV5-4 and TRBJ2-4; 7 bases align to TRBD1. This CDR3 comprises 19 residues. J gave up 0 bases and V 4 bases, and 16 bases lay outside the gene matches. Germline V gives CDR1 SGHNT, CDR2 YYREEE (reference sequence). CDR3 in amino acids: CASSDKDRSFQIAKNIQYF. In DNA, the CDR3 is TGTGCCAGCAGCGACAAGGACAGGTCTTTTCAAATAGCCAAAAACATTCAGTACTTC.

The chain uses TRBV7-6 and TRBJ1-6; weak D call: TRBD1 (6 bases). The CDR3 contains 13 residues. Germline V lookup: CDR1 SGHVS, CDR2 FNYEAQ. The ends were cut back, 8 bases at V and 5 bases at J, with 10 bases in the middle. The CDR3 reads CASGRGNNSPLHF. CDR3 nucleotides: TGTGCCAGCGGGAGGGGGAATAATTCACCCCTCCACTTT.

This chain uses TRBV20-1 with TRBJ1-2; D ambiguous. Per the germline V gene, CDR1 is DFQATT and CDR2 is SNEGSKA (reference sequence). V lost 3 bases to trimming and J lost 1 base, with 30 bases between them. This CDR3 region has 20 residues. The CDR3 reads CSASGVPSSPSSSFNYGYTF. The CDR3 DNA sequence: TGCAGTGCTAGTGGGGTCCCCTCTTCTCCCAGTAGCTCATTTAACTATGGCTACACCTTC.

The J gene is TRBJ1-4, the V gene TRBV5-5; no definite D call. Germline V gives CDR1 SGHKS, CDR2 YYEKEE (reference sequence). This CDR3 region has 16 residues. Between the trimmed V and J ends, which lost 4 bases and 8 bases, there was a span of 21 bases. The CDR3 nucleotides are TGTGCCAGCAGCGTAAAACCGGGAATCCTGATGGAAAAACTGTTTTTT. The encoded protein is CASSVKPGILMEKLFF.

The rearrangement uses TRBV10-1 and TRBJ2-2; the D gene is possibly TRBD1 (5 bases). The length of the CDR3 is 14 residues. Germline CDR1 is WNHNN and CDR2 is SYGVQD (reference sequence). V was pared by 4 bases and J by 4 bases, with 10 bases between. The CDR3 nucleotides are TGCGCCAGCAGTGCAGGGTACGGCACCGGGGAGCTGTTTTTT. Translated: CASSAGYGTGELFF.

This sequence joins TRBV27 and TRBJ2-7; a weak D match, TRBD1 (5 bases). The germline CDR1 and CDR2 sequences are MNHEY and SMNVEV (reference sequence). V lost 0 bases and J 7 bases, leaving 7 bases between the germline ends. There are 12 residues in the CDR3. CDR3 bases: TGTGCCAGCAGTTTATCGGGGCTGGAGCAGTACTTC. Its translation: CASSLSGLEQYF.

The CDR3, as DNA: TGCGCCAGCAGCTTGGAAGGGGCGCTGGAGACCCAGTACTTC. Encoded protein: CASSLEGALETQYF. The chain is built from TRBV5-1 and TRBJ2-5; perhaps TRBD1 as D (5 bases). The V gene lost 0 bases and the J gene lost 5 bases, with 11 bases spanning the gap. The germline V gene has CDR1 SGHRS and CDR2 YFSETQ. The CDR3 runs 14 residues.

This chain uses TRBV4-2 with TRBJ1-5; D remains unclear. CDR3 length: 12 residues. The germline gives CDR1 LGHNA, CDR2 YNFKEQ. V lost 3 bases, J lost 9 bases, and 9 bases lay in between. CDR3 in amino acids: CASSHPGRPQHF. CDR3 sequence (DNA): TGTGCCAGCAGCCACCCCGGGAGGCCCCAGCATTTT.

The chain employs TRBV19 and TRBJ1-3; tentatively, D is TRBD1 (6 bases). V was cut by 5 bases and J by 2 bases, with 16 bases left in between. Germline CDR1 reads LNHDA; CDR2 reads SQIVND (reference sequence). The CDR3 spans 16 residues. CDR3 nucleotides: TGTGCCAGTAGTGGACGGACAGATCCTCCTGGAAACACCATATATTTT. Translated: CASSGRTDPPGNTIYF.

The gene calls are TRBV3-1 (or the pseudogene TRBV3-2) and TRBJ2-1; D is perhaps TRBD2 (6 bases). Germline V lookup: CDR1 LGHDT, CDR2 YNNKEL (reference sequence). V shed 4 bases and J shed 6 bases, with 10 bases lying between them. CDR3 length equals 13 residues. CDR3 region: CASSLMGGNEQFF. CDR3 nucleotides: TGTGCCAGCAGCCTCATGGGAGGCAATGAGCAGTTCTTC.

The CDR3 DNA reads as TGCAGTGCCCTCGGGGATTCACCCCTCCACTTT. As protein: CSALGDSPLHF. This rearrangement joins TRBV20-1 to TRBJ1-6; no reliable D call. The germline V gene encodes CDR1 DFQATT and CDR2 SNEGSKA (reference sequence). V lost 6 bases and J 8 bases, leaving 8 bases between the germline ends. The CDR3 is made up of 11 amino acids.

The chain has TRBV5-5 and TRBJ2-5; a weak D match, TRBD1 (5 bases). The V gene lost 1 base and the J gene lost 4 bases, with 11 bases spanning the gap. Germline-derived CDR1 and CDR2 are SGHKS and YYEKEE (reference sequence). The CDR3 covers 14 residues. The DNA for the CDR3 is TGTGCCAGCAGCTTGCCACAGGCCGGAGAGACCCAGTACTTC. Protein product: CASSLPQAGETQYF.

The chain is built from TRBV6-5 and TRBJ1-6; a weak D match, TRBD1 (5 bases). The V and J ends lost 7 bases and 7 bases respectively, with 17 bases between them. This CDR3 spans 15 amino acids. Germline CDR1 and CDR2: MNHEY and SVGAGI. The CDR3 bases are TGTGCCAGCACCCCAGACAGAATCGGGAATTCACCCCTCCACTTT. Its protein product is CASTPDRIGNSPLHF.

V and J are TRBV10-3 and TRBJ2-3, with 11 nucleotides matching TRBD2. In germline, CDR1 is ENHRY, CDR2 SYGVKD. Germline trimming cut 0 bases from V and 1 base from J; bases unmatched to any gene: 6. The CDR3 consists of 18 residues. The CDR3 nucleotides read TGTGCCATCAGTGAGTCTCCTAGCGGGGGGTCCGGCACAGATACGCAGTATTTT. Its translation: CAISESPSGGSGTDTQYF.

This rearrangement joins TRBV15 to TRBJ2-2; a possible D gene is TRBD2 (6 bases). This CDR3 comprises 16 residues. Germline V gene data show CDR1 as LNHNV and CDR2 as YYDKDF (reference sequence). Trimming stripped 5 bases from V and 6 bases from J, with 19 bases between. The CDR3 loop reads CATSAAGLPLSGELFF. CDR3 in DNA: TGTGCCACCAGCGCCGCGGGACTGCCTCTATCCGGGGAGCTGTTTTTT.

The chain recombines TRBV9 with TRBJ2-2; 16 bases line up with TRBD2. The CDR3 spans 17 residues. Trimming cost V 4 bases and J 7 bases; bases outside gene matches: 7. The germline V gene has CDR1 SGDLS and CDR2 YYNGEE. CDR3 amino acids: CASSLGTSGRGFGELFF. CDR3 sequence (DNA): TGTGCCAGCAGCCTCGGGACTAGCGGGAGGGGGTTCGGGGAGCTGTTTTTT.

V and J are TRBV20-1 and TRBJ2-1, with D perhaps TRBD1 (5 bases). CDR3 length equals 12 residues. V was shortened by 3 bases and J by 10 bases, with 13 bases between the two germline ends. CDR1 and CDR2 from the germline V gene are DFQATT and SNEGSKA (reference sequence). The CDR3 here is CSASGSAGEQFF. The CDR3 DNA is TGCAGTGCTAGTGGGTCAGCAGGGGAGCAGTTCTTC.

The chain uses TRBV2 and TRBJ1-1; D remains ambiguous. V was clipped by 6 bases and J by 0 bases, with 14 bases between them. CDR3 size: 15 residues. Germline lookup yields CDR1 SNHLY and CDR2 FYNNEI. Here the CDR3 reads CASSPRSTLNTEAFF. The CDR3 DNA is TGTGCCAGCAGCCCCAGATCCACCCTGAACACTGAAGCTTTCTTT.

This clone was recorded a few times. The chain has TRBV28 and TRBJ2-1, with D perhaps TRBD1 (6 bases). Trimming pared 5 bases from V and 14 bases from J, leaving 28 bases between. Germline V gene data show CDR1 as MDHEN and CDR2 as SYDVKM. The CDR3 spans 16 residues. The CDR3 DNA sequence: TGTGCCAGCAGTCTACCCGCGGACAGTCCGGGCACACGAGAGTTCTTC. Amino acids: CASSLPADSPGTREFF.

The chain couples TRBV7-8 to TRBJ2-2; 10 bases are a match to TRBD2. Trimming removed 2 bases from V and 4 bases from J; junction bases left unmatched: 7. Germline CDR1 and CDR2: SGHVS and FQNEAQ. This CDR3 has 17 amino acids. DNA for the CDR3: TGTGCCAGCAGCTTAAGGGCCGGGACTAGCGCCACCGGGGAGCTGTTTTTT. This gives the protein CASSLRAGTSATGELFF.

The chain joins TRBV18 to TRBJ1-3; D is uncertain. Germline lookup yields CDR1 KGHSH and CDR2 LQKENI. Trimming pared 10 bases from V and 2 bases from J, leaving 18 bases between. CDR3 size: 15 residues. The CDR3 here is CATHEGPNTGNTIYF. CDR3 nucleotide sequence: TGTGCCACTCACGAGGGCCCTAATACTGGAAACACCATATATTTT.